One and the same sample provided the 8 T cell receptor beta chains below, sequenced in a study of tumor-infiltrating lymphocytes in primary liver carcinoma. Both RNA and DNA were isolated together from roughly 20-30 mg of bulk tissue that had not been sorted. The investigators made TCR beta cDNA from approximately 500 ng total RNA, using a constant-region primer. Investigators got TCR beta libraries out of three nested multiplex PCR rounds, done with slightly modified ARM-PCR. TRBV1-TRBV30 forward and Cbeta reverse primers drove the first two roughly 9-cycle rounds. From the multiplex PCR reads, TCRdb called clonotypes with MiXCR, one entry per CDR3 protein. The table includes tens of thousands of distinct CDR3 sequences, about three quarters detected once. Sequenced: liver tumor tissue from sampling region 1. Subset described: tumor region T1, superior pole. These receptors all come from a middle-aged man with primary liver carcinoma and hepatitis B virus infection.

There are a few counts of this clonotype. A read error may be the cause here, since a much bigger clone is one base away. V is TRBV6-4 and J is TRBJ1-5; D is possibly TRBD1 (6 bases). The CDR3 extends over 13 amino acids. Germline V gene data show CDR1 as MRHNA and CDR2 as SNTAGT. V dropped 5 bases and J dropped 4 bases, with 9 bases sitting between them. CDR3 region: CASSNRENQPQHF. CDR3 DNA: TGTGCCAGCAGTAACAGGGAAAATCAGCCCCAGCATTTT.

With regard to this clonotype: Given the absence of the conserved phenylalanine or tryptophan at the CDR3 end, a read error is likely. The rearrangement uses TRBV4-1 and TRBJ2-7; D remains ambiguous. Germline V gene lookup returns CDR1 MGHRA and CDR2 YSYEKL. The CDR3 totals 14 residues. V lost 8 bases, J lost 0 bases, and 14 bases lay in between. The DNA for the CDR3 is TGCGCCAGCCGACCGAGGCCGAGCTCCTACGAGCAGTACTTA. This sequence encodes CASRPRPSSYEQYL.

A word on this clonotype: A much more abundant neighbour one base away suggests this may be a read error. As DNA, the CDR3 is TGTGCCTGGAGTAGGGGACTATCTGGAAACACCATACATTTT. The encoded protein is CAWSRGLSGNTIHF. The chain is built from TRBV30 and TRBJ1-3; weak D call: TRBD1 (5 bases). The CDR3 is 14 residues long. Germline V gives CDR1 GTSNPN, CDR2 SVGIG (reference sequence).

A note on this clonotype: At one boundary the junction diverges from the germline segment, which might be a read error. V gene TRBV11-2 combines with J gene TRBJ2-7; TRBD1 matches at 7 bases. Per the germline V gene, CDR1 is SGHAT and CDR2 is FQNNGV. The CDR3 spans 13 residues. CDR3 bases: TGTGCCAGCAGCTCTGCCCAGGGGGACGAGCATTACTTT. This translates into CASSSAQGDEHYF.

The table lists this clonotype with many counts. This sequence joins TRBV10-1 and TRBJ2-7, with TRBD1 matching over 7 bases. The ends lost 0 bases at V and 5 bases at J; junction bases unmatched: 1. Germline V gene data show CDR1 as WNHNN and CDR2 as SYGVQD (reference sequence). This CDR3 has 13 residues. As DNA, the CDR3 is TGCGCCAGCAGTGAGTCAGGGGGCCACGAGCAGTACTTC. Protein sequence: CASSESGGHEQYF.

Details on this clonotype: One end of the junction fails to match germline, which may point to a read error. This chain links TRBV4-2 with TRBJ2-7, with D perhaps assigned TRBD1 or TRBD2 (5 bases each). The V gene's germline CDR1 is LGHNA and CDR2 YNFKEQ. The CDR3 is 13 amino acids. The CDR3 loop is CAISRDLGREQYF. CDR3 DNA sequence: TGTGCCATTAGCCGAGATTTGGGACGCGAGCAGTATTTC.

The CDR3 spells CASGSYYEQYF. In nucleotides, the CDR3 is TGCGCCAGCGGGAGCTACTACGAGCAGTACTTC. This sequence joins TRBV10-2 and TRBJ2-7, with a tentative D call TRBD2 (5 bases). Germline V gene data show CDR1 as WSHSY and CDR2 as SAAADI. V lost 8 bases, J lost 3 bases, and 8 bases lay in between. CDR3 length equals 11 residues.

This clonotype was observed once. At one end, the junction sequence differs from germline, possibly due to a read error. This rearrangement joins TRBV5-6 to TRBJ2-7; D might be TRBD1 or TRBD2, each matching 6 bases. The germline V gene encodes CDR1 SGHDT and CDR2 YYEEEE. The CDR3 totals 18 residues. The CDR3 DNA reads TGTGCCAGCAGCCTTGTATCGGGGGCGGACTCCACAACCTACGAGCAGTGCTTC. Its translation is CASSLVSGADSTTYEQCF.